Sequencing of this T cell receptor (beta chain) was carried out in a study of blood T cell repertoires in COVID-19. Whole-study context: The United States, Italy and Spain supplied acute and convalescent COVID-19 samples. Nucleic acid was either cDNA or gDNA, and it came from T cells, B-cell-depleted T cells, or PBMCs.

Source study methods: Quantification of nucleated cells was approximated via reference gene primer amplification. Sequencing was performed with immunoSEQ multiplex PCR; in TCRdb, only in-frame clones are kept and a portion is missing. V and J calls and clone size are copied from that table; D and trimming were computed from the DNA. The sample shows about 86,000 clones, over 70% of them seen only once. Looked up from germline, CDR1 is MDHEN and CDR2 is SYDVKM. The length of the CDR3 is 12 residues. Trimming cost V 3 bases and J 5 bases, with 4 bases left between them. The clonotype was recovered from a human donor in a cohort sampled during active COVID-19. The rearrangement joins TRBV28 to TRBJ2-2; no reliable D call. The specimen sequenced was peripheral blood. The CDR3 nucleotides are TGTGCCAGCAGTTTTATTACCGGGGAGCTGTTTTTT. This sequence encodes CASSFITGELFF.